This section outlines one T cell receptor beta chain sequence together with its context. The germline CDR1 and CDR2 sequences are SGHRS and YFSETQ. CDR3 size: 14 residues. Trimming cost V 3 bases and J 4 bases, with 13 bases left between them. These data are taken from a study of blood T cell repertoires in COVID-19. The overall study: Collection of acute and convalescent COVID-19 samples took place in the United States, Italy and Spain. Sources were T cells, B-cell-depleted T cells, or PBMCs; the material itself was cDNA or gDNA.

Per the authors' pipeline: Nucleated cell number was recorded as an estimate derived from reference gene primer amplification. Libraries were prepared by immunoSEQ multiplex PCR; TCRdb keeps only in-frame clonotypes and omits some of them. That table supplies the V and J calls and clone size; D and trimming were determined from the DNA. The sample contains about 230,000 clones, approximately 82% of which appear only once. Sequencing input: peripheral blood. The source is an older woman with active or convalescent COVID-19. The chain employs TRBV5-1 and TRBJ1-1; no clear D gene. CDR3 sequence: CASSSRVSGTEAFF. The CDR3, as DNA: TGCGCCAGCAGCTCCCGGGTTTCGGGCACTGAAGCTTTCTTT.